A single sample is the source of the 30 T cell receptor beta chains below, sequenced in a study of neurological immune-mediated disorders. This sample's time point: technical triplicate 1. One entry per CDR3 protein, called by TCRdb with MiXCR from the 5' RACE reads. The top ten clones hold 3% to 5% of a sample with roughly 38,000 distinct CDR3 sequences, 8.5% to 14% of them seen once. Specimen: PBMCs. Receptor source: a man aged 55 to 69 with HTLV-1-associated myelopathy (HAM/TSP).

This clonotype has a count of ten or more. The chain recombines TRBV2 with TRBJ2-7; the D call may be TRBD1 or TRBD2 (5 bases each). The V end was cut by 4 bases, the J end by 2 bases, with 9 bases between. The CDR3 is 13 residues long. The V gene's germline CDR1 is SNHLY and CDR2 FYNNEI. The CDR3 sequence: CASSGQGAYEQYF. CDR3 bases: TGTGCCAGCAGTGGCCAGGGAGCCTACGAGCAGTACTTC. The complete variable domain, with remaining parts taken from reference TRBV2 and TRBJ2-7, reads EPEVTQTPSHQVTQMGQEVILRCVPISNHLYFYWYRQILGQKVEFLVSFYNNEISEKSEIFDDQFSVERPDGSNFTLKIRSTKLEDSAMYFCASSGQGAYEQYFGPGTRLTVT.

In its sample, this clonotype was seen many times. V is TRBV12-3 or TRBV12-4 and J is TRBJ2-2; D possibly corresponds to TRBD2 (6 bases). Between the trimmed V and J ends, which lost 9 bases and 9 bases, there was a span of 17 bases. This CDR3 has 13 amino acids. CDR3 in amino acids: CASLRDFDRELFF. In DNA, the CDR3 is TGTGCCAGTCTGCGGGACTTCGACCGGGAGCTGTTTTTT.

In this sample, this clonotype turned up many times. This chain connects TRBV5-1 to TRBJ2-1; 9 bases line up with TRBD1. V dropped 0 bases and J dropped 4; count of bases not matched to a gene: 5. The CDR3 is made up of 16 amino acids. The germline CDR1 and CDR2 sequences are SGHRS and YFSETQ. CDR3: CASSLVGTGLYNEQFF. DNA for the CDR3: TGCGCCAGCAGCTTGGTTGGGACAGGGCTTTACAATGAGCAGTTCTTC. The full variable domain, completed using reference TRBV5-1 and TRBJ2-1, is KAGVTQTPRYLIKTRGQQVTLSCSPISGHRSVSWYQQTPGQGLQFLFEYFSETQRNKGNFPGRFSGRQFSNSRSEMNVSTLELGDSALYLCASSLVGTGLYNEQFFGPGTRLTVL.

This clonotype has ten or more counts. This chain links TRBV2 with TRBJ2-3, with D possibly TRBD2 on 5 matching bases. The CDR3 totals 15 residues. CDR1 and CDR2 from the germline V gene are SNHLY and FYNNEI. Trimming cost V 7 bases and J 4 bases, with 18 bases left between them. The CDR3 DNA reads TGTGCCAGCACCTCGCTAGGTGGGAGTTCAGATACGCAGTATTTT. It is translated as CASTSLGGSSDTQYF.

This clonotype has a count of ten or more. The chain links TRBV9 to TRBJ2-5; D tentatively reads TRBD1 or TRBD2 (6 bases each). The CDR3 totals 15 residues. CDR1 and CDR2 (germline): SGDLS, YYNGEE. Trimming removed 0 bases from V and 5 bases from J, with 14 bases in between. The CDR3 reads CASSVAEGGWETQYF. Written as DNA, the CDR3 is TGTGCCAGCAGCGTAGCAGAGGGGGGCTGGGAGACCCAGTACTTC.

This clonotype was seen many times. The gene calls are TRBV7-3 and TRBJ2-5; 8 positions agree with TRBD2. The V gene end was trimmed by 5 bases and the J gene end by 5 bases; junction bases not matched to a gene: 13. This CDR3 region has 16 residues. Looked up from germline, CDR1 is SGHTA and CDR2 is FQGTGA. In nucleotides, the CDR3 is TGTGCCAGCAGCCCAGCCGGGGTGCGGGGGGCGGAGACCCAGTACTTC. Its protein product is CASSPAGVRGAETQYF.

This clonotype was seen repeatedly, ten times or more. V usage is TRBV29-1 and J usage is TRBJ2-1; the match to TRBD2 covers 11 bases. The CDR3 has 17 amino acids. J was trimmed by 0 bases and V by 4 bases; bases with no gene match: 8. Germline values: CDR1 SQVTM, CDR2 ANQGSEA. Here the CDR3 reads CSVVGTSGLSSYNEQFF. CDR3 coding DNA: TGCAGCGTTGTAGGGACTAGCGGTTTGAGCTCCTACAATGAGCAGTTCTTC.

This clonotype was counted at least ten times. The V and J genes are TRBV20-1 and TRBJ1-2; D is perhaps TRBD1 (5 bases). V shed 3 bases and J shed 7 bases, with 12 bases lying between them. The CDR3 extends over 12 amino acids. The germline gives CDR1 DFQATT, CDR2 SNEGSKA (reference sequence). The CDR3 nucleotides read TGCAGTGCTAGCCAGGGCGGCTCTGGCTACACCTTC. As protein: CSASQGGSGYTF.

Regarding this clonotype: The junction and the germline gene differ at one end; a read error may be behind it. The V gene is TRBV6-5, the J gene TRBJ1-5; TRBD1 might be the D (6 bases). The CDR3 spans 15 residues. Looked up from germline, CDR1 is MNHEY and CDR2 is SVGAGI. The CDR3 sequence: CASIPGTHSNQPQHF. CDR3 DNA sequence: TGTGCCAGCATCCCCGGGACACATAGCAACCAGCCCCAGCATTTT.

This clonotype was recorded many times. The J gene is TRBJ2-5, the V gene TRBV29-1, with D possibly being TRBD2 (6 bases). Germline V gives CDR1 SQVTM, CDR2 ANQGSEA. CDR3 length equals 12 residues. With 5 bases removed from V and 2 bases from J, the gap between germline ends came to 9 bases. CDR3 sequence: CSVLGGQETQYF. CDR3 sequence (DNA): TGCAGCGTTCTTGGAGGGCAAGAGACCCAGTACTTC.

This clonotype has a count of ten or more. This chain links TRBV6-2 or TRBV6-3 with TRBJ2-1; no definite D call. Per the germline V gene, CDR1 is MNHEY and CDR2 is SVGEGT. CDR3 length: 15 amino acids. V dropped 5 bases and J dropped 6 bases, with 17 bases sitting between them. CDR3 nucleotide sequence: TGTGCCAGCAGTCCGGGTCTCTCCGTTGGCAATGAGCAGTTCTTC. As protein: CASSPGLSVGNEQFF.

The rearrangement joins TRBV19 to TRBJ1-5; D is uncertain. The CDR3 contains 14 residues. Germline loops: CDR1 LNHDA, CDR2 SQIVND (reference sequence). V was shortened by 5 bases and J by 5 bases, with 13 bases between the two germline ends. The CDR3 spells CASSVAQTHQPQHF. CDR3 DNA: TGTGCCAGTAGTGTGGCACAGACCCATCAGCCCCAGCATTTT.

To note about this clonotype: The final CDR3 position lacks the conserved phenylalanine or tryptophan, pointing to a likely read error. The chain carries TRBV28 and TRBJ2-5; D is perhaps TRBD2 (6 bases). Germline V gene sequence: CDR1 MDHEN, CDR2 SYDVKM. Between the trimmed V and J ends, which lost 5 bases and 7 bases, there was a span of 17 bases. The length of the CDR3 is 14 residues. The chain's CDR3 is CASSRGPLGGTQYL. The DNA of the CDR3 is TGTGCCAGCAGTCGCGGACCACTCGGGGGGACCCAGTACTTA.

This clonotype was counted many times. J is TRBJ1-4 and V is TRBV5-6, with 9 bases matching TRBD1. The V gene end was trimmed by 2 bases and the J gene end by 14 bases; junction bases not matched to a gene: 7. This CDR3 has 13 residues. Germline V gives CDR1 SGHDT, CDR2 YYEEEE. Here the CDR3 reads CASSLAGTGTLFF. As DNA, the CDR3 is TGTGCCAGCAGCTTAGCCGGGACAGGGACGCTGTTTTTT.

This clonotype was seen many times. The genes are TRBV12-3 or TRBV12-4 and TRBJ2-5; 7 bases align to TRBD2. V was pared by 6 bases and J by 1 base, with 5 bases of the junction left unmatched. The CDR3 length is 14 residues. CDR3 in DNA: TGTGCCAGCAGCTTGAGCGGGATCCAAGAGACCCAGTACTTC. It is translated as CASSLSGIQETQYF.

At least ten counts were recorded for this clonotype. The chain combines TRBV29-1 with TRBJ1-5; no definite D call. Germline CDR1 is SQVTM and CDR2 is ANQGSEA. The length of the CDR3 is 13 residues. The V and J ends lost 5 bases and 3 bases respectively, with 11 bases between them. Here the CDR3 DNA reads TGCAGCGTTCGGGAGACACCCAATCAGCCCCAGCATTTT. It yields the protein CSVRETPNQPQHF.

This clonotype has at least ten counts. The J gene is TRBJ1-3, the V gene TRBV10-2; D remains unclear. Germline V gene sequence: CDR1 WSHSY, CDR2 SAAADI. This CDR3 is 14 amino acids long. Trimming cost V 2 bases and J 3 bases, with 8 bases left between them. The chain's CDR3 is CASSEVRNGNTIYF. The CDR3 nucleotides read TGCGCCAGCAGTGAGGTCAGGAATGGAAACACCATATATTTT.

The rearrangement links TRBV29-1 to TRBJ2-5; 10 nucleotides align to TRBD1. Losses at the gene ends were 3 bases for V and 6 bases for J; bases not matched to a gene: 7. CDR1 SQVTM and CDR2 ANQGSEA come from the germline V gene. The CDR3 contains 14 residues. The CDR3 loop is CSVDLGQGSKTQYF. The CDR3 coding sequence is TGCAGCGTTGATCTGGGACAGGGGTCCAAGACCCAGTACTTC.

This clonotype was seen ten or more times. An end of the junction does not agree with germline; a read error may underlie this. CDR3: CASREGGGSIYEQYF. The CDR3 DNA follows: TGTGCCAGCAGGGAAGGTGGCGGGAGTATCTACGAGCAGTACTTC. The V and J genes are TRBV6-1 and TRBJ2-7; TRBD2 matches 7 bases. Germline CDR1 MNHNS, CDR2 SASEGT. The CDR3 sequence is 15 residues long.

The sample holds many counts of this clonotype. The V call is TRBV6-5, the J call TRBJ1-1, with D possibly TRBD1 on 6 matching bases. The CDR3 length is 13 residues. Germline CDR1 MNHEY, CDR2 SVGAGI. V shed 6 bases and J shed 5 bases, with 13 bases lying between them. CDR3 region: CASSQGSLTEAFF. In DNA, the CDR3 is TGTGCCAGCAGCCAGGGGAGTCTGACTGAAGCTTTCTTT.

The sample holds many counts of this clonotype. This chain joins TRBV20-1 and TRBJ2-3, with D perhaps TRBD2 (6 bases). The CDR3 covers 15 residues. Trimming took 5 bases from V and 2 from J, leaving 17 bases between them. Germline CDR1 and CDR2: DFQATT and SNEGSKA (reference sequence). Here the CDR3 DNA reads TGCAGTGCTCCGGGTGGAGGGTCTAACACAGATACGCAGTATTTT. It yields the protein CSAPGGGSNTDTQYF.

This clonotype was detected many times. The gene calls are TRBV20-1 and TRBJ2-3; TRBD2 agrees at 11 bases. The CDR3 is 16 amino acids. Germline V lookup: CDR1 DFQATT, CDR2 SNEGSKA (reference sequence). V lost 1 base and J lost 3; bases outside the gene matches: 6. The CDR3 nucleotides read TGCAGTGCTAGAGGCATAGCGGGGGGGGGGACAGATACGCAGTATTTT. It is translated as CSARGIAGGGTDTQYF.

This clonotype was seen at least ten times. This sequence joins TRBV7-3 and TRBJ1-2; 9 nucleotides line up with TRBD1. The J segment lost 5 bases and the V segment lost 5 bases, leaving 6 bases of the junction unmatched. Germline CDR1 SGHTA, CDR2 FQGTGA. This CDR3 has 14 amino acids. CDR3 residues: CASSPDRGNYGYTF. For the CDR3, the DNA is TGTGCCAGCAGCCCGGACAGGGGAAATTATGGCTACACCTTC.

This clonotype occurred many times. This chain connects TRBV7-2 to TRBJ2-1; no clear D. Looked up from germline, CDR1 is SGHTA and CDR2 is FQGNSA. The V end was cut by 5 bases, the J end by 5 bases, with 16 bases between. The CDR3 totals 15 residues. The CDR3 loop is CASSPGLSRNNEQFF. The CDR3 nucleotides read TGTGCCAGCAGCCCAGGTCTTTCGCGGAACAATGAGCAGTTCTTC.

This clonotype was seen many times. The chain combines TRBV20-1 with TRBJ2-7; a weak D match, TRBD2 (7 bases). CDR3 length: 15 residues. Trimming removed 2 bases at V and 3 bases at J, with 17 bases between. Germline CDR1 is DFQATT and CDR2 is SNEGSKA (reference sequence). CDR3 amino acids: CSARPRGGIGYEQYF. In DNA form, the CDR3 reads TGCAGTGCTAGACCTAGGGGGGGGATTGGCTACGAGCAGTACTTC.

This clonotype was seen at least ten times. CDR3 sequence (DNA): TGTGCCAGCAGCCTATGGGTAGGGGAGCACTTACACCAATCCAATGAGCAGTTCTTC. Translating it yields CASSLWVGEHLHQSNEQFF. The V and J genes are TRBV3-1 and TRBJ2-1, with D possibly being TRBD1 or TRBD2 (5 bases each). The germline CDR1 and CDR2 sequences are LGHDT and YNNKEL (reference sequence). CDR3 length: 19 residues. V lost 4 bases to trimming and J lost 6 bases, with 28 bases between them.

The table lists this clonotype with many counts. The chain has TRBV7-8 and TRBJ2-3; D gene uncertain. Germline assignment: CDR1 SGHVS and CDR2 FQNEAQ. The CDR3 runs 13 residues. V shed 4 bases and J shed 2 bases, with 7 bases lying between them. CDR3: CASSSRPTDTQYF. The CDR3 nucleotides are TGTGCCAGCAGCTCCAGACCCACAGATACGCAGTATTTT. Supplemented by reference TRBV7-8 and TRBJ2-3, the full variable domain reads GAGVSQSPRYKVAKRGQDVALRCDPISGHVSLFWYQQALGQGPEFLTYFQNEAQLDKSGLPSDRFFAERPEGSVSTLKIQRTQQEDSAVYLCASSSRPTDTQYFGPGTRLTVL.

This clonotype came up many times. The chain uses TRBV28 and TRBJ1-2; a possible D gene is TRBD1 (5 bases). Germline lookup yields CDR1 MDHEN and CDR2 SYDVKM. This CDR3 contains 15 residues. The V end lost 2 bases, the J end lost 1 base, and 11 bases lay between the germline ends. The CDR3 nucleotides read TGTGCCAGCAGTTTAAATGCGGGGGTTAACTATGGCTACACCTTC. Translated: CASSLNAGVNYGYTF.

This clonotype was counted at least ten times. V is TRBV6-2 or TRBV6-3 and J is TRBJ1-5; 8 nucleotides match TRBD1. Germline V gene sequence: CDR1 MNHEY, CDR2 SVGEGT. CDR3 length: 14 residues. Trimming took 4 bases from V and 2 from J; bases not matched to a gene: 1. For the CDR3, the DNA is TGTGCCAGCAGTTGGGGACAGGGCAATCAGCCCCAGCATTTT. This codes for CASSWGQGNQPQHF.

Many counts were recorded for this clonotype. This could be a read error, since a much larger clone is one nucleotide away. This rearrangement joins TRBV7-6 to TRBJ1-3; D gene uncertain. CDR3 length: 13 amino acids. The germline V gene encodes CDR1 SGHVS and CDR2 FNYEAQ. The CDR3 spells CTSSPPLGNTIYF. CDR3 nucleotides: TGTACCAGCAGCCCCCCACTAGGAAACACCATATATTTT.